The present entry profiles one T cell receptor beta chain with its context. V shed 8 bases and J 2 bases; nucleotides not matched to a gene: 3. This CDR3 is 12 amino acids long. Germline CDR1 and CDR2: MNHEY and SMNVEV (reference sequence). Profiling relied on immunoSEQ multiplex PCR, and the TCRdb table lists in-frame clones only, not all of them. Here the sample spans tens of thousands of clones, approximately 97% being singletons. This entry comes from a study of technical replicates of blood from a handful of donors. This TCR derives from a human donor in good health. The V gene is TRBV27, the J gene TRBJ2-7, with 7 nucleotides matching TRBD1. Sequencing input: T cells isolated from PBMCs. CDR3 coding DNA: TGTGCCAGCCGGGACAGCACCTACGAGCAGTACTTC. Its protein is CASRDSTYEQYF.